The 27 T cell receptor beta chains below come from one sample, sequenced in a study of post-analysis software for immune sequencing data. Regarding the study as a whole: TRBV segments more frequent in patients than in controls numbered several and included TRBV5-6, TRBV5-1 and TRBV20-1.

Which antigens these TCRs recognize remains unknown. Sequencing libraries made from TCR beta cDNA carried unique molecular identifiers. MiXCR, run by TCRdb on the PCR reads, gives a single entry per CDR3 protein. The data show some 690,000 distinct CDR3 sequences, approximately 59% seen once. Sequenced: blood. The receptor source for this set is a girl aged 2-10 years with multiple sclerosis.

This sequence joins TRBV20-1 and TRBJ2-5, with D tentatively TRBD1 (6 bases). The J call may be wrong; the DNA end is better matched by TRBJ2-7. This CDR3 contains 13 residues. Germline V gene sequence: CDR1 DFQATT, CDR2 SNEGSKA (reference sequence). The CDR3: CSARRGGNYEQYF. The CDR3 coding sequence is TGCAGTGCTAGGAGAGGGGGTAACTACGAGCAGTACTTC.

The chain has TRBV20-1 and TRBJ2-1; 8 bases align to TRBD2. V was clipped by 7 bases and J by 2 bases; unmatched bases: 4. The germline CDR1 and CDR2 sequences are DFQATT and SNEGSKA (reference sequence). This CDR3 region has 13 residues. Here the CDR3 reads CSVSGAPYNEQFF. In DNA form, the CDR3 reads TGCAGTGTTAGCGGGGCTCCCTACAATGAGCAGTTCTTC.

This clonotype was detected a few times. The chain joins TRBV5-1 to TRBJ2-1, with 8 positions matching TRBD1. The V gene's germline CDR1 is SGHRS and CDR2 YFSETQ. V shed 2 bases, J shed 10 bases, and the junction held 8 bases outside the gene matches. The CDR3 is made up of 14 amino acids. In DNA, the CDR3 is TGCGCCAGCAGCTTTATGACAGGGGCTATGGAGCAGTTCTTC. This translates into CASSFMTGAMEQFF.

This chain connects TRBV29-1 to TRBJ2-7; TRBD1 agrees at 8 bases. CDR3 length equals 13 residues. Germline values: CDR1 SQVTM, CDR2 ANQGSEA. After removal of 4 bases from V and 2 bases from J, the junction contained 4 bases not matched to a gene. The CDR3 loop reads CSVGQGLTYEQYF. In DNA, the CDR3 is TGCAGCGTTGGACAGGGGCTGACCTACGAGCAGTACTTC.

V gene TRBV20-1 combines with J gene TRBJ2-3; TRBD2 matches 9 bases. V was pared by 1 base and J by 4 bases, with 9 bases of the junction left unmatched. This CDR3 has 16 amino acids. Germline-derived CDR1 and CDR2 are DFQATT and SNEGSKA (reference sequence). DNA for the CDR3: TGCAGTGCTAGAGGAAATCCTAGCGGGGCCCCAGATACGCAGTATTTT. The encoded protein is CSARGNPSGAPDTQYF.

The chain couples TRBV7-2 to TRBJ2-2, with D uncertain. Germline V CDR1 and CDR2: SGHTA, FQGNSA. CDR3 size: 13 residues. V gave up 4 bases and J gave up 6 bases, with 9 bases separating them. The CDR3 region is CASSWIFPGELFF. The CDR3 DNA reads TGTGCCAGCAGCTGGATTTTCCCCGGGGAGCTGTTTTTT.

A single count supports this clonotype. CDR3 region: CASSQGNDRVTMGEQYF. DNA of the CDR3: TGTGCCAGCAGCCAAGGGAATGACAGGGTGACGATGGGCGAGCAGTACTTC. J is TRBJ2-7 and V is TRBV4-2, with 7 bases identical to TRBD1. CDR1 and CDR2 (germline): LGHNA, YNFKEQ. The CDR3 runs to 17 residues. The J segment lost 6 bases and the V segment lost 1 base, leaving 15 bases of the junction unmatched.

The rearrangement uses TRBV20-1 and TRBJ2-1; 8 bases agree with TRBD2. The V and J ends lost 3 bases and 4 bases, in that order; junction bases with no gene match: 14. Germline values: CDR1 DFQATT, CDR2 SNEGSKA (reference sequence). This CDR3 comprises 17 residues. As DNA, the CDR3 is TGCAGTGCTAGTTCCGATCTAGTGCGGGGGGTTTACAATGAGCAGTTCTTC. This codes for CSASSDLVRGVYNEQFF.

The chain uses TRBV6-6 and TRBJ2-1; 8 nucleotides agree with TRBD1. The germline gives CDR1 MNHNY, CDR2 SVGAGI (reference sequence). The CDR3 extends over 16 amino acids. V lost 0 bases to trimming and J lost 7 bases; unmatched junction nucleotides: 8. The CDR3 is CASSYSRDRLKNEQFF. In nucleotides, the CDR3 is TGTGCCAGCAGTTACTCGAGGGACAGGCTGAAAAATGAGCAGTTCTTC.

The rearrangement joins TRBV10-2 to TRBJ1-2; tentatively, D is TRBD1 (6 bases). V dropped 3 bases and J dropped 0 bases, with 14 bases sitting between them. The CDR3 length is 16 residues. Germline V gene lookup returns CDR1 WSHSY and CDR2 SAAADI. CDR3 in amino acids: CASSDAGQQTNYGYTF. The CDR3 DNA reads TGCGCCAGCAGTGATGCCGGACAGCAGACTAACTATGGCTACACCTTC.

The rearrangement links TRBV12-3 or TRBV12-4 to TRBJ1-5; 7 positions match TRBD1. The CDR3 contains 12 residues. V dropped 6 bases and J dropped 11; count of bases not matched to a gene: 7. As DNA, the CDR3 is TGTGCCAGCAGACCATACAGGGGTGCCCAGCATTTT. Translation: CASRPYRGAQHF.

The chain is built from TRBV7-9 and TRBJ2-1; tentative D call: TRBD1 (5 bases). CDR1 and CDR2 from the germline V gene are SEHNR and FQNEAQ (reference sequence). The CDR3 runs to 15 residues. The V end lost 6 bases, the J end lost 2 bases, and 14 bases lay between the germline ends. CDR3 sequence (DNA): TGTGCCAGCAGGGACGGACACCTTACCTACAATGAGCAGTTCTTC. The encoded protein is CASRDGHLTYNEQFF.

The CDR3 loop is CASSPWGGEAGSYTF. CDR3 sequence (DNA): TGTGCCAGCAGTCCTTGGGGCGGGGAAGCTGGTAGCTACACCTTC. The chain couples TRBV12-3 or TRBV12-4 to TRBJ1-2; the D gene is possibly TRBD1 (5 bases). The CDR3 is 15 residues long. Trimming removed 5 bases from V and 9 bases from J, with 22 bases in between.

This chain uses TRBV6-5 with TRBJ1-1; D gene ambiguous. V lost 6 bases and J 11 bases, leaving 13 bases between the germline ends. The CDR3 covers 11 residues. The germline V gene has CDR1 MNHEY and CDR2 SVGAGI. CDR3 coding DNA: TGTGCCAGCAGCCAGCACGGTGTGGCTTTCTTT. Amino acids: CASSQHGVAFF.

The CDR3 nucleotides are TGTGCCAGCAGTACAGTAGAGCAGTTCTTC. Translating it yields CASSTVEQFF. The genes are TRBV2 and TRBJ2-1; D call uncertain. V shed 5 bases and J shed 10 bases, with 6 bases lying between them. CDR3 length: 10 amino acids. CDR1 is SNHLY and CDR2 is FYNNEI in the germline V gene.

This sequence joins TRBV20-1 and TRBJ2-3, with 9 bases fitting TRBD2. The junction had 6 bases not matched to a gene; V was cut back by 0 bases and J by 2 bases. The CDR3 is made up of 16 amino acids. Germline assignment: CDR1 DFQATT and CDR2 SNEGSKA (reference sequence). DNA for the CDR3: TGCAGTGCTAGAGATTCGGCGGGAGGGCCCACAGATACGCAGTATTTT. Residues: CSARDSAGGPTDTQYF.

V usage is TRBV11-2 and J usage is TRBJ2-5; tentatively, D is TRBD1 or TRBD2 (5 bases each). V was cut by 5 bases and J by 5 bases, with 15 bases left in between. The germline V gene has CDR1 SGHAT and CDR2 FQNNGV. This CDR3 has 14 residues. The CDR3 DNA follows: TGTGCCAGCAGCGCCAACCCCGAGGGGGAGACCCAGTACTTC. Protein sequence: CASSANPEGETQYF.

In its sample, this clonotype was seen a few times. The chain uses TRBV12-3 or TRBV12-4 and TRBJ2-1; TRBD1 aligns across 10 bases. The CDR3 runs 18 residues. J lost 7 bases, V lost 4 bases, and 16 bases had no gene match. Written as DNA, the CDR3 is TGTGCCAGCAGTTCTTCCCTCGGCGGGACAGGGGAGGGGAATGAGCAGTTCTTC. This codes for CASSSSLGGTGEGNEQFF.

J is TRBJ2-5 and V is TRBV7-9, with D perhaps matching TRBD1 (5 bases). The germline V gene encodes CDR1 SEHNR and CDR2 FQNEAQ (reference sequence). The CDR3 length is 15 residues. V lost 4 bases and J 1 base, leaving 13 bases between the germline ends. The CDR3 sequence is CASSWGAPTQETQYF. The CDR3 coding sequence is TGTGCCAGCAGCTGGGGCGCGCCAACCCAAGAGACCCAGTACTTC.

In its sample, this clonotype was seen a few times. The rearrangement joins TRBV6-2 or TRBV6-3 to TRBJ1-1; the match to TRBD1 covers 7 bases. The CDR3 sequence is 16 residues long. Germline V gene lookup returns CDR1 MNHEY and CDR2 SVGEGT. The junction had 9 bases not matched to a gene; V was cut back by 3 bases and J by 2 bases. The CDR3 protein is CASSYPSTGPNTEAFF. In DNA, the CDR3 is TGTGCCAGCAGTTATCCCTCGACAGGGCCCAACACTGAAGCTTTCTTT.

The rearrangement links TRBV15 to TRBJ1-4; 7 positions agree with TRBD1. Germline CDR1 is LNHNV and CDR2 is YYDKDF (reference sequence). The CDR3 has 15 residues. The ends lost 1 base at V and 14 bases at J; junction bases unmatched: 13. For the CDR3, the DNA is TGTGCCACCAGCAGAGTGGGACAGCGCTCCTCCCGGCTGTTTTTT. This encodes CATSRVGQRSSRLFF.

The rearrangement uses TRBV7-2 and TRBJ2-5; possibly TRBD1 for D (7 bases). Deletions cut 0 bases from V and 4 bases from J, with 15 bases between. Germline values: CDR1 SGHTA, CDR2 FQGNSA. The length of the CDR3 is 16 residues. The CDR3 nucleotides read TGTGCCAGCAGCTTAGCCCGGACAGGAGGGGGAGAGACCCAGTACTTC. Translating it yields CASSLARTGGGETQYF.

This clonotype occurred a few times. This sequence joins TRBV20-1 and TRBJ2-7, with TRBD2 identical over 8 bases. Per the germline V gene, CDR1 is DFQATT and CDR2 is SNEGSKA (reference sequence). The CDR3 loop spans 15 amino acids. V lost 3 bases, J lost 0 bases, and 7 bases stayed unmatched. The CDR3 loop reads CSASYSGASSYEQYF. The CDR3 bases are TGCAGTGCTAGCTATAGCGGGGCGAGCTCCTACGAGCAGTACTTC.

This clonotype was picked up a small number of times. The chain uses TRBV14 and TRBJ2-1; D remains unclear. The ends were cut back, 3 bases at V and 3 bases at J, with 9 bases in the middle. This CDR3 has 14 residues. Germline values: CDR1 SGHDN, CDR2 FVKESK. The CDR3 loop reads CASSHFGNYNEQFF. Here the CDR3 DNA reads TGTGCCAGCAGCCACTTCGGAAACTACAATGAGCAGTTCTTC. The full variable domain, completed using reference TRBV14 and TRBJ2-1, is EAGVTQFPSHSVIEKGQTVTLRCDPISGHDNLYWYRRVMGKEIKFLLHFVKESKQDESGMPNNRFLAERTGGTYSTLKVQPAELEDSGVYFCASSHFGNYNEQFFGPGTRLTVL.

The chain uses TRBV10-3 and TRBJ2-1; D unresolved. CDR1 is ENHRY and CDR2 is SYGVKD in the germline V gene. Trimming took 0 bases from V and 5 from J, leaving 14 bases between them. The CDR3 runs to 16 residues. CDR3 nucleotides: TGTGCCATCAGTGAGTCCACTTGGCGGCCCCACAATGAGCAGTTCTTC. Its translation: CAISESTWRPHNEQFF.

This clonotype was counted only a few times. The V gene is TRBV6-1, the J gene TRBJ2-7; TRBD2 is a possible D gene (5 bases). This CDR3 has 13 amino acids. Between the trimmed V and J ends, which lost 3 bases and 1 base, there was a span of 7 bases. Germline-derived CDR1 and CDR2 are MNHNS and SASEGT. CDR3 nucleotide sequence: TGTGCCAGCAGTGAGGAGGTGTCCTACGAGCAGTACTTC. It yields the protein CASSEEVSYEQYF.

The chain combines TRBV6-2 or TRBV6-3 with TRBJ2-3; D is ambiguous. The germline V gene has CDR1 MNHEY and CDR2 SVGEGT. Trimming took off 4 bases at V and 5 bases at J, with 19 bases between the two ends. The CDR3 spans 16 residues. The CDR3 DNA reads TGTGCCAGCAGTTCCATGGAGCAGTCCTCCAAAGATACGCAGTATTTT. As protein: CASSSMEQSSKDTQYF.